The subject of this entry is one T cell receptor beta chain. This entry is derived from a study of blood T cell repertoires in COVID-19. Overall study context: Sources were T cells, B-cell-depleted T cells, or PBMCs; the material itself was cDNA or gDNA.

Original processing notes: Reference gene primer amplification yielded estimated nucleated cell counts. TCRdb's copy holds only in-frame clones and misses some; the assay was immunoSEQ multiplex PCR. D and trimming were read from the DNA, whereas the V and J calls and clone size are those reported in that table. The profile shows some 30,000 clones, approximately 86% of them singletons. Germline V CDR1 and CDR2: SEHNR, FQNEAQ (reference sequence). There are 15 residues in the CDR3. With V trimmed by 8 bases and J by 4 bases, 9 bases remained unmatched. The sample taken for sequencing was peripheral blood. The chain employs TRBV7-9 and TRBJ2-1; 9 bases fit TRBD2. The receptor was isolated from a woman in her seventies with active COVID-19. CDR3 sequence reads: CASLDRRGGYNEQFF. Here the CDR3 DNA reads TGTGCCAGCTTAGATCGGCGGGGGGGTTACAATGAGCAGTTCTTC. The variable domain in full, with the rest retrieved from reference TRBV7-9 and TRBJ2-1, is DTGVSQNPRHKITKRGQNVTFRCDPISEHNRLYWYRQTLGQGPEFLTYFQNEAQLEKSRLLSDRFSAERPKGSFSTLEIQRTEQGDSAMYLCASLDRRGGYNEQFFGPGTRLTVL.